The clone carrying this T cell receptor beta chain was observed many times. The antigen is undetermined. The CDR3 regions of TCR beta were amplified from RNA transcripts. The HTBI primer set was used in a first-round RT-PCR of the TCR CDR3. Each CDR3 protein gets one entry after TCRdb re-called the multiplex PCR reads with MiXCR. The sample yields some 300,000 distinct CDR3 sequences, roughly 17% seen once. The PBMCs were sourced from fresh peripheral blood (approximately 10 ml). This record comes from a study of T cells in Graves' hyperthyroidism and ophthalmopathy. Study information: Peripheral blood sampling occurred at initial diagnosis, before any treatment.

Findings and limits, study-wide: Stable hyperthyroidism was separated from ophthalmopathy by a model based on 13 V-J features.

Per the germline V gene, CDR1 is SGHVS and CDR2 is FQNEAQ. CDR3 length equals 15 residues. V lost 5 bases to trimming and J lost 3 bases; unmatched junction nucleotides: 10. Source material: blood. This chain links TRBV7-8 with TRBJ2-7, with 7 nucleotides matching TRBD2. This clonotype originated in a man aged 25-45 years with Graves' hyperthyroidism. The CDR3 loop reads CASSPSRLAVYEQYF. The DNA of the CDR3 is TGTGCCAGCAGCCCAAGCAGGCTAGCGGTCTACGAGCAGTACTTC.